This is a list of T cell receptor beta chains from one sample in a study of blood T cell repertoires in COVID-19. Produced via immunoSEQ multiplex PCR; TCRdb's table is partial and in-frame only. The sample carries some 120,000 clones, over 75% recorded once. Sequencing was carried out using peripheral blood. The receptors were sampled from a man between 60 and 75 years old with acute or convalescent COVID-19. CDR3s include the opening cysteine and the closing phenylalanine or tryptophan. D genes are given only for firm matches. A row's size may be missing; if present it is once, few, many or a size class.

cdr3_nt	cdr3_aa	j_call	d_call	v_call	clone_size
TGTGCCAGCAGTGTGGGGGGACAGGGGATCTATGGCTACACCTTC	CASSVGGQGIYGYTF	TRBJ1-2	TRBD1	TRBV2	few
TGTGCCAGCAGAATAGCGGGAGGGGAGACCCAGTACTTC	CASRIAGGETQYF	TRBJ2-5	TRBD2	TRBV25-1	.
TGTGCCAGCAGCTTAGCGGGGGGTTCGACAGATACGCAGTATTTT	CASSLAGGSTDTQYF	TRBJ2-3	.	TRBV7-8	.
TGTGCCAGCAGCCCCAACGGGGTCGCAGATACGCAGTATTTT	CASSPNGVADTQYF	TRBJ2-3	.	TRBV6-6	.
TGTGCCAGCAGCCAAGATAGAGGACAGAGCAATGAGCAGTTCTTC	CASSQDRGQSNEQFF	TRBJ2-1	.	TRBV3-1/TRBV3-2	once
TGCGCCAGCAGCTCATACCCTAGCTCCTACAATGAGCAGTTCTTC	CASSSYPSSYNEQFF	TRBJ2-1	.	TRBV5-1	.
TGTGCCAGCAGCTTCCGGGGACTAGGGAGGACAGATACGCAGTATTTT	CASSFRGLGRTDTQYF	TRBJ2-3	TRBD2	TRBV5-6	.
TGTGCCAGCAGCTTATACGGTGTGGGCCCAGATACGCAGTATTTT	CASSLYGVGPDTQYF	TRBJ2-3	.	TRBV7-2	.
TGCAGCGTTTCCAAGCGGGAAGCTCTGAACACCGGGGAGCTGTTTTTT	CSVSKREALNTGELFF	TRBJ2-2	TRBD2	TRBV29-1	.
TGTGCCAGCAGCTTAGCTCGCGGGGGTTGGAATGAGCAGTTCTTC	CASSLARGGWNEQFF	TRBJ2-1	TRBD2	TRBV7-2	.
TGTGCCAGCAGCTTCGGGACAGGTACTGACGAGCAGTACTTC	CASSFGTGTDEQYF	TRBJ2-7	TRBD1	TRBV7-3	.